This T cell receptor beta chain originates from a study of T cells expressing NK-cell markers. TCRdb re-called the 5' RACE reads; one entry per CDR3 protein, DNA not given. The sample holds some 150,000 distinct CDR3 sequences. The sample consisted of blood T cells: a sorted CD56 or NKG2C T cell subset, CD4+ or CD8+ T cells, or bulk PBMC T cells (not recorded which). The sequence was collected from a man in his late teens or twenties in good health.

The CDR3 here is CASSRGFGSGRGRKFF. The chain is built from TRBV12-3 or TRBV12-4 and TRBJ2-1; TCRdb lists TRBD2, though no DNA is available to test this call. This CDR3 region has 16 residues.